This entry lists 22 T cell receptor beta chains sequenced from one sample in a study of a mutant IDH1 vaccine in newly diagnosed glioma (dated by TCRdb to 2020 to 2022). Read against the paper, the sample's time point label means: baseline, week 1 (first vaccination visit). This sample's treatment or condition label indicates: pre-vaccination baseline after standard-of-care therapy. The receptor library was made with the immunoSEQ multiplex PCR assay. TCRdb stores this immuneACCESS table with in-frame sequences only. Part of the clones is absent; in the studies checked, under half of the shortfall reflects unresolved V genes, and no reason is known for the rest. Here the sample has 70,000 to 95,000 clones; about four fifths occur a single time. The ten biggest clones cover nearly 5.5% of the sample. The specimen was PBMCs, collected from a glioma patient treated with radiotherapy, temozolomide or both. These receptors were taken from a man between 40 and 49 years old with glioma. Some clones in this sample may be carry-over from other donors' samples.

The genes are TRBV2 and TRBJ1-5; 7 bases align to TRBD1. Germline CDR1 SNHLY, CDR2 FYNNEI. The CDR3 is 16 residues long. Trimming cost V 7 bases and J 0 bases; bases outside gene matches: 9. The CDR3 DNA follows: TGTGCCAGCAACCATGGACAGGAATATAGCAATCAGCCCCAGCATTTT. It encodes CASNHGQEYSNQPQHF.

This clone appeared a few times. This rearrangement joins TRBV12-5 to TRBJ1-2; D uncertain. V gave up 5 bases and J gave up 3 bases, with 4 bases separating them. The CDR3 length is 11 residues. Germline CDR1 reads LGHNT; CDR2 reads FRNRAP. This CDR3 is CASGRDYGYTF. The CDR3 DNA reads TGTGCTAGTGGTAGGGACTATGGCTACACCTTC.

The rearrangement links TRBV30 to TRBJ1-1; 9 positions agree with TRBD1. With 6 bases clipped from V and 0 bases from J, the junction kept 5 bases outside the gene matches. The CDR3 length is 14 residues. Germline-derived CDR1 and CDR2 are GTSNPN and SVGIG (reference sequence). The CDR3 region is CACWDREVNTEAFF. The CDR3, as DNA: TGTGCCTGTTGGGACAGGGAGGTGAACACTGAAGCTTTCTTT.

For this clone: Other DNA sequences within the sample encode an identical CDR3. The chain is built from TRBV30 and TRBJ1-2; TRBD1 might be the D (6 bases). The germline V gene encodes CDR1 GTSNPN and CDR2 SVGIG (reference sequence). Trimming shortened V by 0 bases and J by 7 bases, and 12 bases separated the two germline ends. This CDR3 is 13 amino acids long. The CDR3 here is CAWSVRAGVGYTF. CDR3 DNA: TGTGCCTGGAGTGTAAGGGCAGGGGTTGGCTACACCTTC. Full variable domain (remainder filled in from reference TRBV30 and TRBJ1-2): SQTIHQWPATLVQPVGSPLSLECTVEGTSNPNLYWYRQAAGRGLQLLFYSVGIGQISSEVPQNLSASRPQDRQFILSSKKLLLSDSGFYLCAWSVRAGVGYTFGSGTRLTVV.

This clone was counted many times. This rearrangement joins TRBV18 to TRBJ1-1; TRBD1 aligns across 7 bases. After removal of 3 bases from V and 3 bases from J, the junction contained 10 bases not matched to a gene. This CDR3 comprises 16 residues. CDR1 KGHSH and CDR2 LQKENI come from the germline V gene. Here the CDR3 DNA reads TGTGCCAGCTCACCCTTGGGTGGGACAGCCCACACTGAAGCTTTCTTT. The encoded protein is CASSPLGGTAHTEAFF.

This clone was counted once. The gene calls are TRBV6-6 and TRBJ1-1, with D hard to call. Germline CDR1 MNHNY, CDR2 SVGAGI (reference sequence). Trimming shortened V by 5 bases and J by 1 base, and 14 bases separated the two germline ends. The length of the CDR3 is 15 residues. The CDR3 DNA is TGTGCCAGCAGTGGCCCTGACGGCGCGAACACTGAAGCTTTCTTT. Residues: CASSGPDGANTEAFF.

The chain combines TRBV6-5 with TRBJ2-1; TRBD2 agrees at 9 bases. The germline V gene has CDR1 MNHEY and CDR2 SVGAGI. V trimming: 6 bases; J trimming: 5 bases; junction bases outside the gene matches: 8. This CDR3 has 15 amino acids. For the CDR3, the DNA is TGTGCCAGCAGAGCGGGGGGTACGTACCACAATGAGCAGTTCTTC. Amino acid sequence: CASRAGGTYHNEQFF.

The chain is built from TRBV10-3 and TRBJ2-2; D is unclear. This CDR3 is 15 amino acids long. Germline-derived CDR1 and CDR2 are ENHRY and SYGVKD. Trimming left V 10 bases short and J 3 bases short, with 18 bases between. CDR3 nucleotide sequence: TGTGCCACTAAATTGACGGGCCAGGACACCGGGGAGCTGTTTTTT. Translation gives CATKLTGQDTGELFF.

The gene calls are TRBV29-1 and TRBJ2-5; 7 nucleotides align to TRBD1. V lost 6 bases, J lost 1 base, and 8 bases stayed unmatched. Germline V CDR1 and CDR2: SQVTM, ANQGSEA. The CDR3 is 14 residues long. The CDR3 spells CSVDRELLQETQYF. The CDR3 DNA is TGCAGCGTCGACAGGGAACTACTCCAAGAGACCCAGTACTTC.

A few counts support this clone. The rearrangement joins TRBV5-1 to TRBJ1-6; no firm D call. The CDR3 covers 12 residues. Trimming removed 4 bases from V and 5 bases from J, with 4 bases in between. CDR1 is SGHRS, CDR2 YFSETQ, per germline. CDR3 protein: CASSSNNSPLHF. The CDR3 nucleotides read TGCGCCAGCAGCAGTAATAATTCACCCCTCCACTTT.

The chain is built from TRBV5-1 and TRBJ1-1; a possible D gene is TRBD1 (6 bases). V lost 2 bases and J 5 bases, leaving 10 bases between the germline ends. The CDR3 runs 13 residues. The V gene's germline CDR1 is SGHRS and CDR2 YFSETQ. The CDR3 sequence: CASSLTGRTEAFF. In DNA, the CDR3 is TGCGCCAGCAGCTTAACAGGGAGGACTGAAGCTTTCTTT.

The chain combines TRBV6-1 with TRBJ2-4; D not resolved. V lost 1 base to trimming and J lost 13 bases, with 8 bases between them. The CDR3 runs 11 residues. Per the germline V gene, CDR1 is MNHNS and CDR2 is SASEGT. The CDR3 reads CASSEVEGQYF. The CDR3 DNA reads TGTGCCAGCAGTGAAGTCGAAGGGCAGTACTTC.

This clone was observed a single time. The chain joins TRBV19 to TRBJ1-2, with a tentative D call TRBD1 (5 bases). The V and J ends lost 6 bases and 5 bases respectively, with 16 bases between them. The CDR3 has 14 amino acids. CDR1 and CDR2 from the germline V gene are LNHDA and SQIVND (reference sequence). The CDR3 coding sequence is TGTGCCAGTAGACCGGGACGCAGGACTTATGGCTACACCTTC. It is translated as CASRPGRRTYGYTF.

V is TRBV6-1 and J is TRBJ2-7; D uncertain. Germline V gene lookup returns CDR1 MNHNS and CDR2 SASEGT. The CDR3 runs 18 residues. V dropped 2 bases and J dropped 2 bases, with 22 bases sitting between them. CDR3 loop: CASSEYVGPPLGPYEQYF. CDR3 nucleotides: TGTGCCAGCAGTGAATATGTGGGCCCCCCCCTCGGGCCCTACGAGCAGTACTTC.

The CDR3 is CATGGWTGGTGELFF. As DNA, the CDR3 is TGTGCCACCGGAGGGTGGACAGGGGGGACCGGGGAGCTGTTTTTT. The rearrangement links TRBV25-1 to TRBJ2-2, with 10 bases matching TRBD1. J gave up 5 bases and V 10 bases, and 10 bases lay outside the gene matches. The germline gives CDR1 MGHDK, CDR2 SYGVNS. The CDR3 length is 15 residues.

J is TRBJ1-1 and V is TRBV6-1; 11 positions agree with TRBD1. CDR1 is MNHNS and CDR2 is SASEGT in the germline V gene. After removal of 8 bases from V and 11 bases from J, the junction contained 10 bases not matched to a gene. The CDR3 runs 13 residues. The CDR3 loop is CASGGTGGLWAFF. CDR3 sequence (DNA): TGTGCCAGCGGAGGGACAGGGGGGTTGTGGGCTTTCTTT.

The chain combines TRBV18 with TRBJ1-2; D gene unclear. The CDR3 sequence is 16 residues long. Trimming removed 5 bases at V and 3 bases at J, with 19 bases between. Germline CDR1 KGHSH, CDR2 LQKENI. As DNA, the CDR3 is TGTGCCAGCTCATCCTCTCTAAGTGGTACGGACTATGGCTACACCTTC. It specifies CASSSSLSGTDYGYTF.

The chain joins TRBV11-2 to TRBJ2-1; 13 nucleotides agree with TRBD2. Looked up from germline, CDR1 is SGHAT and CDR2 is FQNNGV. CDR3 size: 15 residues. Trimming took 6 bases from V and 8 from J; bases not matched to a gene: 7. CDR3 sequence: CASRSGTSGVHEQFF. The CDR3, as DNA: TGTGCCAGCAGGTCCGGGACTAGCGGGGTACATGAGCAGTTCTTC.

The J gene is TRBJ2-5, the V gene TRBV5-1, with a possible D match to TRBD2 (6 bases). V lost 0 bases and J 5 bases, leaving 11 bases between the germline ends. Germline V lookup: CDR1 SGHRS, CDR2 YFSETQ. This CDR3 has 14 amino acids. For the CDR3, the DNA is TGCGCCAGCAGCTTGGCCGCGGGACGGGAGACCCAGTACTTC. Translated, it gives CASSLAAGRETQYF.

The CDR3 region is CASSRRNLNTEAFF. For the CDR3, the DNA is TGTGCCAGCAGCAGGAGGAACCTGAACACTGAAGCTTTCTTT. V is TRBV27 and J is TRBJ1-1; D gene unclear. In germline, CDR1 is MNHEY, CDR2 SMNVEV (reference sequence). The CDR3 has 14 amino acids. V shed 6 bases and J shed 0 bases, with 11 bases lying between them.

The V and J genes are TRBV2 and TRBJ2-5; D ambiguous. Trimming shortened V by 6 bases and J by 5 bases, and 4 bases separated the two germline ends. Germline V lookup: CDR1 SNHLY, CDR2 FYNNEI. This CDR3 is built from 10 residues. This CDR3 is CASRYETQYF. CDR3 DNA sequence: TGTGCCAGCAGATATGAGACCCAGTACTTC.

J is TRBJ2-3 and V is TRBV29-1; D uncertain. V was pared by 4 bases and J by 3 bases, with 11 bases between. Germline CDR1 SQVTM, CDR2 ANQGSEA. The CDR3 covers 13 residues. The CDR3 loop is CSVGGRATDTQYF. The CDR3 nucleotides read TGCAGCGTTGGTGGAAGGGCTACAGATACGCAGTATTTT.